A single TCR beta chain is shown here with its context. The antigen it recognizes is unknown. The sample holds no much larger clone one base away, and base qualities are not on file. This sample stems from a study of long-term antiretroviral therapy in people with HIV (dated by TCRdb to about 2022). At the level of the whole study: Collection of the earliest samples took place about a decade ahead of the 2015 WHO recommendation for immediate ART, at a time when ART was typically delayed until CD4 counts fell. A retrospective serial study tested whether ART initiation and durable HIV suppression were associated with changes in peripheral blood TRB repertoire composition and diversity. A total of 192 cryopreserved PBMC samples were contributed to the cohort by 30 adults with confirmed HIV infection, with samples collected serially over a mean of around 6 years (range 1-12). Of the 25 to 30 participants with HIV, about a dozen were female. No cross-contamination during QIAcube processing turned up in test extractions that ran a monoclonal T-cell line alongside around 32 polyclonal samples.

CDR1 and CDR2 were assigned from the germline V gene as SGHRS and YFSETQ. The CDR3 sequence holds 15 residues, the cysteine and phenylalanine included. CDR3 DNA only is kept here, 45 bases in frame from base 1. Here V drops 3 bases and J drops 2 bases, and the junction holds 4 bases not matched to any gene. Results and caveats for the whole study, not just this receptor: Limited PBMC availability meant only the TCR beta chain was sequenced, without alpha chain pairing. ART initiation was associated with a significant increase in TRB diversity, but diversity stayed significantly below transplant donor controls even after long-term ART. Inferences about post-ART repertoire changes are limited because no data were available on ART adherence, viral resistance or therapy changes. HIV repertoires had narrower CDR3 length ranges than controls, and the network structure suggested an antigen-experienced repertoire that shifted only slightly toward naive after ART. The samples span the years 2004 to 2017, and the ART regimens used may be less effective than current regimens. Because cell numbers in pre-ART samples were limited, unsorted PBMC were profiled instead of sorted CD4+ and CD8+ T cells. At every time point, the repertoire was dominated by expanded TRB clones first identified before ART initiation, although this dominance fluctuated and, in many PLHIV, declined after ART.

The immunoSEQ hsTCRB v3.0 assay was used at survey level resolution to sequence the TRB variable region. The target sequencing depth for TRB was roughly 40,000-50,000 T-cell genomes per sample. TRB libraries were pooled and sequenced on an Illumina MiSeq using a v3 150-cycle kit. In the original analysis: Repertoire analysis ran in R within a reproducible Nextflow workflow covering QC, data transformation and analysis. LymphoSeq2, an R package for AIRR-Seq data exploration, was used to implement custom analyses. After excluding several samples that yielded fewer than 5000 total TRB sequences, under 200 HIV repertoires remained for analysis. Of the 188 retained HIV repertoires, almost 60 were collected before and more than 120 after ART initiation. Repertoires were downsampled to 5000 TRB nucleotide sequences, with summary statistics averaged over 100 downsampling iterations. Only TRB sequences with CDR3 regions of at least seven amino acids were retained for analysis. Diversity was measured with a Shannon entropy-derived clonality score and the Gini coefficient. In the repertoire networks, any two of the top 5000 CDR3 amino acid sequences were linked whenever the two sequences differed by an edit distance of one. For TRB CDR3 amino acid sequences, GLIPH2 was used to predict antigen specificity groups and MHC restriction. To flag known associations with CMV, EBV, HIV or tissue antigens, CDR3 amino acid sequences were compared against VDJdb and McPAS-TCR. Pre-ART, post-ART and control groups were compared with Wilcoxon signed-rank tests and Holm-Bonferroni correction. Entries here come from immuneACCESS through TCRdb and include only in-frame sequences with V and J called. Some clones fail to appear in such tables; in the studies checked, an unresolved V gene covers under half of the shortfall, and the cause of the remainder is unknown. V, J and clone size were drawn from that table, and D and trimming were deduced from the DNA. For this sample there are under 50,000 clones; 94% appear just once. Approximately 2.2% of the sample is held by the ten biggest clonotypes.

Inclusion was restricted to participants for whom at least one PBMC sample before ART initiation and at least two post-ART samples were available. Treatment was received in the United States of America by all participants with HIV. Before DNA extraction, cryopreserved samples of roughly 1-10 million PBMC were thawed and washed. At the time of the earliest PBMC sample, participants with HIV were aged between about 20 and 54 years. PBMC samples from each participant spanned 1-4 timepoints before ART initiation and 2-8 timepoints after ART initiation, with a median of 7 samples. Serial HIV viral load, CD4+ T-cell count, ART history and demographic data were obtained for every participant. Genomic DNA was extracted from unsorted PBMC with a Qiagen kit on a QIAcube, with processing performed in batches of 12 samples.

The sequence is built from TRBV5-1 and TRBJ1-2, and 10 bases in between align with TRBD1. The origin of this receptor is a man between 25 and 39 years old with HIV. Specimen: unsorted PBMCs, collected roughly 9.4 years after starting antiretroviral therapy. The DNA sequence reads TGCGCCAGCAGCTACGAGGGACAGGGGAACTATGGCTACACCTTC. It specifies CASSYEGQGNYGYTF.